These 25 T cell receptor beta chains originate from one sample sequenced in a study of blood T cell repertoires in COVID-19. This table comes from immunoSEQ multiplex PCR, and its TCRdb copy is limited to in-frame clones, with some not included. This table has around 160,000 clones, roughly 85% appearing once. Sample: peripheral blood. These receptors were obtained from a man aged 55-75 years with acute or convalescent COVID-19.

V usage is TRBV6-5 and J usage is TRBJ1-5; 7 bases match TRBD1. V trimming: 6 bases; J trimming: 3 bases; junction bases outside the gene matches: 8. This CDR3 is built from 15 residues. In germline, CDR1 is MNHEY, CDR2 SVGAGI. CDR3 in amino acids: CASRRTGANNQPQHF. DNA of the CDR3: TGTGCCAGCAGACGAACAGGGGCCAACAATCAGCCCCAGCATTTT.

J is TRBJ2-1 and V is TRBV19, with TRBD2 matching 11 bases. This CDR3 is 15 amino acids long. Germline loops: CDR1 LNHDA, CDR2 SQIVND (reference sequence). V gave up 4 bases and J gave up 3 bases; unmatched junction bases: 2. CDR3 nucleotides: TGTGCCAGTAGTAGCCTAGCGGGAGGCTACAATGAGCAGTTCTTC. As protein: CASSSLAGGYNEQFF. The entire variable domain, with the rest obtained from reference TRBV19 and TRBJ2-1, is as follows: DGGITQSPKYLFRKEGQNVTLSCEQNLNHDAMYWYRQDPGQGLRLIYYSQIVNDFQKGDIAEGYSVSREKKESFPLTVTSAQKNPTAFYLCASSSLAGGYNEQFFGPGTRLTVL.

This chain links TRBV7-3 with TRBJ2-7; tentative D call: TRBD2 (6 bases). The CDR3 is made up of 16 amino acids. V lost 5 bases and J lost 3, with 20 bases in between. Germline-derived CDR1 and CDR2 are SGHTA and FQGTGA. The CDR3 DNA sequence: TGTGCCAGCAGCCCGCAGCCCTTAGCGGCAGTCTACGAGCAGTACTTC. This gives the protein CASSPQPLAAVYEQYF.

This chain links TRBV2 with TRBJ1-2; 11 nucleotides match TRBD1. The germline CDR1 and CDR2 sequences are SNHLY and FYNNEI. The CDR3 has 14 amino acids. V shed 2 bases and J 7 bases; nucleotides not matched to a gene: 3. The CDR3 here is CASSELGQGAGYTF. CDR3 in DNA: TGTGCCAGCAGTGAACTAGGACAGGGGGCTGGCTACACCTTC.

This chain connects TRBV5-1 to TRBJ2-7; the D gene is possibly TRBD1 (6 bases). This CDR3 has 15 residues. Germline CDR1 reads SGHRS; CDR2 reads YFSETQ. Trimming pared 0 bases from V and 2 bases from J, leaving 12 bases between. The CDR3 spells CASSLGTVATYEQYF. In nucleotides, the CDR3 is TGCGCCAGCAGCTTGGGGACAGTGGCCACCTACGAGCAGTACTTC.

The chain recombines TRBV7-3 with TRBJ2-1, with D possibly being TRBD2 (5 bases). The CDR3 extends over 13 amino acids. Looked up from germline, CDR1 is SGHTA and CDR2 is FQGTGA. Trimming took off 5 bases at V and 6 bases at J, with 11 bases between the two ends. CDR3 loop: CASSPTSSNEQFF. The CDR3 nucleotides read TGTGCCAGCAGCCCAACTAGTTCCAATGAGCAGTTCTTC.

The gene calls are TRBV12-3 or TRBV12-4 and TRBJ1-6; D is unresolved. With 3 bases removed from V and 10 bases from J, the gap between germline ends came to 10 bases. The CDR3 is 13 amino acids. The CDR3 nucleotides are TGTGCCAGCAGTTTGCTAGTTGCGTCACCCCTCCACTTT. Protein: CASSLLVASPLHF.

The chain recombines TRBV3-1 (or the pseudogene TRBV3-2) with TRBJ2-5; possibly TRBD2 for D (6 bases). Germline CDR1 reads LGHDT; CDR2 reads YNNKEL (reference sequence). V lost 2 bases to trimming and J lost 7 bases, with 11 bases between them. The CDR3 spans 13 residues. The CDR3 DNA sequence: TGTGCCAGCAGCCAACTGGGGGGAGGGACCCAGTACTTC. This gives the protein CASSQLGGGTQYF.

This clone was recorded a few times. The chain links TRBV9 to TRBJ2-5; D possibly corresponds to TRBD1 (5 bases). The germline CDR1 and CDR2 sequences are SGDLS and YYNGEE. V dropped 1 base and J dropped 2 bases, with 9 bases sitting between them. The CDR3 is made up of 14 amino acids. The CDR3, as DNA: TGTGCCAGCAGCGTAACGTCAGGGCAAGAGACCCAGTACTTC. Translating it yields CASSVTSGQETQYF.

The table lists this clone with a few counts. This CDR3 is also generated by other DNA sequences in the sample. This chain uses TRBV5-1 with TRBJ1-1, with 8 bases aligning to TRBD1. With V trimmed by 4 bases and J by 1 base, 3 bases remained unmatched. In germline, CDR1 is SGHRS, CDR2 YFSETQ. The CDR3 has 14 residues. In DNA form, the CDR3 reads TGCGCCAGCAGCCGGACAGGGTCGAACACTGAAGCTTTCTTT. As protein: CASSRTGSNTEAFF.

The chain combines TRBV12-3 or TRBV12-4 with TRBJ1-4, with D perhaps TRBD1 (6 bases). With 8 bases removed from V and 6 bases from J, the gap between germline ends came to 13 bases. This CDR3 is 13 amino acids long. The CDR3 protein is CASGNREDEKLFF. CDR3 nucleotides: TGTGCCAGCGGAAACAGGGAAGATGAAAAACTGTTTTTT.

This clone was seen once. The chain employs TRBV27 and TRBJ2-5; D is perhaps TRBD2 (6 bases). Germline V gene data show CDR1 as MNHEY and CDR2 as SMNVEV (reference sequence). V dropped 2 bases and J dropped 5 bases, with 21 bases sitting between them. The CDR3 runs to 17 residues. The CDR3 is CASSLTGRGSRGETQYF. The CDR3, as DNA: TGTGCCAGCAGTTTAACCGGGAGAGGATCCCGTGGGGAGACCCAGTACTTC.

This clone was seen a single time. CDR3 loop: CASSQRQGLGELFF. As DNA, the CDR3 is TGTGCCAGCAGCCAACGACAGGGACTCGGGGAGCTGTTTTTT. The chain uses TRBV3-1 (or the pseudogene TRBV3-2) and TRBJ2-2, with a weak D call TRBD1 (7 bases). Germline V gives CDR1 LGHDT, CDR2 YNNKEL (reference sequence). This CDR3 comprises 14 residues. The germline V and J ends were trimmed by 2 bases and 7 bases, with 11 bases remaining between them.

This rearrangement joins TRBV7-3 to TRBJ1-3, with a possible D match to TRBD1 (5 bases). CDR3 size: 15 residues. V was cut by 4 bases and J by 2 bases, with 12 bases left in between. Germline assignment: CDR1 SGHTA and CDR2 FQGTGA. In nucleotides, the CDR3 is TGTGCCAGCAGCTCCTGGGCAGGGCCTGGAAACACCATATATTTT. It encodes CASSSWAGPGNTIYF.

This sequence joins TRBV19 and TRBJ1-2; 9 positions agree with TRBD1. J lost 3 bases, V lost 1 base, and 3 bases had no gene match. Germline CDR1 is LNHDA and CDR2 is SQIVND (reference sequence). This CDR3 region has 15 residues. CDR3 sequence: CASSIGGTGYYGYTF. DNA for the CDR3: TGTGCCAGTAGTATAGGAGGGACAGGGTACTATGGCTACACCTTC.

V is TRBV2 and J is TRBJ1-2; 7 bases line up with TRBD1. CDR1 is SNHLY and CDR2 is FYNNEI in the germline V gene. The CDR3 consists of 15 residues. The V gene end was trimmed by 5 bases and the J gene end by 1 base; junction bases not matched to a gene: 7. The CDR3 nucleotides read TGTGCCAGCAGTCTAAGTGGACAGGATAACTATGGCTACACCTTC. Its translation: CASSLSGQDNYGYTF.

The chain employs TRBV28 and TRBJ2-7; perhaps TRBD2 as D (5 bases). Trimming removed 7 bases at V and 3 bases at J, with 19 bases between. The length of the CDR3 is 15 residues. Germline assignment: CDR1 MDHEN and CDR2 SYDVKM. The CDR3: CASNGGQNPLYEQYF. The CDR3 region has the DNA TGTGCCAGCAATGGAGGCCAGAACCCTCTCTACGAGCAGTACTTC.

V usage is TRBV19 and J usage is TRBJ1-2; 9 bases fit TRBD1. The CDR3 loop spans 15 amino acids. After removal of 6 bases from V and 8 bases from J, the junction contained 13 bases not matched to a gene. In germline, CDR1 is LNHDA, CDR2 SQIVND (reference sequence). CDR3 sequence (DNA): TGTGCCAGTAGAAGGACAGGGGATGAAGTTGGCGGCTACACCTTC. It encodes CASRRTGDEVGGYTF.

This clone turned up a few times. The V and J genes are TRBV6-5 and TRBJ1-5, with 9 bases aligning to TRBD1. The CDR3 is 15 amino acids. The J segment lost 6 bases and the V segment lost 7 bases, leaving 10 bases of the junction unmatched. Germline values: CDR1 MNHEY, CDR2 SVGAGI. CDR3 sequence reads: CASKRGGQGGQPQHF. CDR3 coding DNA: TGTGCCAGCAAACGGGGGGGACAGGGAGGTCAGCCCCAGCATTTT.

There are a few counts of this clone. J is TRBJ1-1 and V is TRBV5-1, with TRBD1 as a possible D gene (5 bases). V was clipped by 4 bases and J by 1 base, with 11 bases between them. The germline V gene has CDR1 SGHRS and CDR2 YFSETQ. The CDR3 has 14 residues. Here the CDR3 DNA reads TGCGCCAGCAGCCCAGGGATACCGAACACTGAAGCTTTCTTT. It encodes CASSPGIPNTEAFF.

This chain links TRBV7-2 with TRBJ2-2, with 13 bases matching TRBD2. The germline CDR1 and CDR2 sequences are SGHTA and FQGNSA. This CDR3 has 16 amino acids. With 6 bases clipped from V and 5 bases from J, the junction kept 6 bases outside the gene matches. The CDR3 region has the DNA TGTGCCAGCAGTCAAAGGGGACTAGCGGGAACCGGGGAGCTGTTTTTT. Protein: CASSQRGLAGTGELFF.

This chain links TRBV2 with TRBJ1-5; possibly TRBD1 for D (5 bases). CDR1 SNHLY and CDR2 FYNNEI come from the germline V gene. The V end was cut by 0 bases, the J end by 2 bases, with 11 bases between. CDR3 size: 16 residues. The CDR3 DNA reads as TGTGCCAGCAGTGAAGCGTCCCCGGGGGGCAATCAGCCCCAGCATTTT. Translated, it gives CASSEASPGGNQPQHF.

The chain employs TRBV5-1 and TRBJ1-6; a weak D match, TRBD1 (5 bases). The germline gives CDR1 SGHRS, CDR2 YFSETQ. There are 14 residues in the CDR3. With 3 bases removed from V and 14 bases from J, the gap between germline ends came to 18 bases. The CDR3 reads CASSSTGPPGTLHF. The CDR3 DNA reads as TGCGCCAGCAGCTCCACAGGCCCCCCCGGTACCCTCCACTTT.

As concerns this clone: This clone may be a read error of a much larger clone one base away. This rearrangement joins TRBV6-5 to TRBJ1-1, with D possibly being TRBD1 (5 bases). V lost 0 bases and J 1 base, leaving 9 bases between the germline ends. CDR1 and CDR2 from the germline V gene are MNHEY and SVGAGI. This CDR3 has 15 residues. The CDR3 loop reads CASSYSARANTEAFF. The CDR3 coding sequence is TGTGCCAGCAGTTACTCGGCCAGGGCGAACACTGAAGCTTTCTTT.

The chain joins TRBV5-1 to TRBJ1-1; possibly TRBD1 for D (6 bases). In germline, CDR1 is SGHRS, CDR2 YFSETQ. Deletions cut 6 bases from V and 3 bases from J, with 15 bases between. CDR3 length equals 14 residues. CDR3 protein: CASTYLQGYTEAFF. Written as DNA, the CDR3 is TGCGCCAGCACCTACCTTCAGGGGTACACTGAAGCTTTCTTT.